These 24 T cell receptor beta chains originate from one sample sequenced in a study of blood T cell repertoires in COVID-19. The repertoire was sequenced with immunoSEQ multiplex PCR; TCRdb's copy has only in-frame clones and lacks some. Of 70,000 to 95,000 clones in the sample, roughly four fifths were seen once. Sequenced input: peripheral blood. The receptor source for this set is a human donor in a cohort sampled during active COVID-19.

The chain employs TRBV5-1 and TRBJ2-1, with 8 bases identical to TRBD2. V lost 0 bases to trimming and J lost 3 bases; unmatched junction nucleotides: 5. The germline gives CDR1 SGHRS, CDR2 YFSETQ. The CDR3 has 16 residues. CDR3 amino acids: CASSLELAAYYNEQFF. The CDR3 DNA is TGCGCCAGCAGCTTGGAACTAGCGGCATACTACAATGAGCAGTTCTTC. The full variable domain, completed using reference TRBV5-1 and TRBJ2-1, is KAGVTQTPRYLIKTRGQQVTLSCSPISGHRSVSWYQQTPGQGLQFLFEYFSETQRNKGNFPGRFSGRQFSNSRSEMNVSTLELGDSALYLCASSLELAAYYNEQFFGPGTRLTVL.

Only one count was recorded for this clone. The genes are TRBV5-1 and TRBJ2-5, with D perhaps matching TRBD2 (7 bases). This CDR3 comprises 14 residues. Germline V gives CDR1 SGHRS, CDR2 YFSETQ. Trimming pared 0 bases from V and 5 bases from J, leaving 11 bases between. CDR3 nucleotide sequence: TGCGCCAGCAGCTTGGACAGGGAGGGGGAGACCCAGTACTTC. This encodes CASSLDREGETQYF.

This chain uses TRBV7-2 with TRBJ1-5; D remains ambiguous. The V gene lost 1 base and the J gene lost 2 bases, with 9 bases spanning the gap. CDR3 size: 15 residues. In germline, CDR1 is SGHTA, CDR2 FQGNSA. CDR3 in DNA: TGTGCCAGCAGCTTAGACCCCGCGGGCAATCAGCCCCAGCATTTT. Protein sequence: CASSLDPAGNQPQHF.

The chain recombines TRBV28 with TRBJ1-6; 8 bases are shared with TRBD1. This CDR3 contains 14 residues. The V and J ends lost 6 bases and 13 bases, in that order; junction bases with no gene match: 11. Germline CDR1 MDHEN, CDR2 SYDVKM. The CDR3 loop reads CASRPWTGPMPLHF. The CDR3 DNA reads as TGTGCCAGCAGACCCTGGACAGGGCCCATGCCCCTCCACTTT.

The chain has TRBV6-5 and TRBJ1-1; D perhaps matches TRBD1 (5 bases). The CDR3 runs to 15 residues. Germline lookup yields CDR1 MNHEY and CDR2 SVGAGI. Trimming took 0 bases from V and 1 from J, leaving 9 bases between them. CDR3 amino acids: CASSYSGGGNTEAFF. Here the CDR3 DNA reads TGTGCCAGCAGTTACTCTGGGGGGGGGAACACTGAAGCTTTCTTT.

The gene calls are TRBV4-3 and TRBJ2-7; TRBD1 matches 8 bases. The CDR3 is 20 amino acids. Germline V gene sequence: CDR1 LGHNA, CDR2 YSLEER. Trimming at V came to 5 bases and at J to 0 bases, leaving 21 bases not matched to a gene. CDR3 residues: CASSSKIRTGSSFSSYEQYF. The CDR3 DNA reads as TGCGCCAGCAGCAGCAAGATCAGGACAGGGTCCTCCTTTAGCTCCTACGAGCAGTACTTC.

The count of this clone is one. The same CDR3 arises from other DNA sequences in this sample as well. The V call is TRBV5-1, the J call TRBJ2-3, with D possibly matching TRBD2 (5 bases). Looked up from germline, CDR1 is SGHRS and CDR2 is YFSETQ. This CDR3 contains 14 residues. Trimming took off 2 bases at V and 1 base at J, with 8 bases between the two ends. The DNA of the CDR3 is TGCGCCAGCAGCTTAGGGCGGGGCACAGATACGCAGTATTTT. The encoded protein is CASSLGRGTDTQYF.

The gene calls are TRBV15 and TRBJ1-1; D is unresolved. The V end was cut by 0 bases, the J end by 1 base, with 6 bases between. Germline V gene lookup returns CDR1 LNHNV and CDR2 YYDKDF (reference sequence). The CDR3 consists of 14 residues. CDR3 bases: TGTGCCACCAGCAGAGATGGCGGGAACACTGAAGCTTTCTTT. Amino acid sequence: CATSRDGGNTEAFF.

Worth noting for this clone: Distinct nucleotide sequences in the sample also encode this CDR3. CDR3 in DNA: TGTGCCAGCAGCTTCAGGGGCTCCTACGAGCAGTACTTC. Protein sequence: CASSFRGSYEQYF. The V gene is TRBV7-2, the J gene TRBJ2-7; D may be TRBD1 (6 bases). Between the trimmed V and J ends, which lost 3 bases and 0 bases, there was a span of 6 bases. Germline CDR1 reads SGHTA; CDR2 reads FQGNSA. The CDR3 runs to 13 residues.

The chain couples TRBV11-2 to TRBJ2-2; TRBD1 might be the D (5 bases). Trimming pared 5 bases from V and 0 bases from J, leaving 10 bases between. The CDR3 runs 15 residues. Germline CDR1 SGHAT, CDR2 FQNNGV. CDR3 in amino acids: CASSPQGPNTGELFF. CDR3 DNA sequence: TGTGCCAGCAGCCCCCAGGGTCCGAACACCGGGGAGCTGTTTTTT. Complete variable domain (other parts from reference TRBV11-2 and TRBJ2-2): EAGVAQSPRYKIIEKRQSVAFWCNPISGHATLYWYQQILGQGPKLLIQFQNNGVVDDSQLPKDRFSAERLKGVDSTLKIQPAKLEDSAVYLCASSPQGPNTGELFFGEGSRLTVL.

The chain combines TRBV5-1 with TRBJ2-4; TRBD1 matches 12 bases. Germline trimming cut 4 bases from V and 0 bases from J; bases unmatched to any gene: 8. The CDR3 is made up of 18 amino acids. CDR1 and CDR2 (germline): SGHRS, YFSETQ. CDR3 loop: CASSPGTGGALAKNIQYF. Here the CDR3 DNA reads TGCGCCAGCAGCCCGGGGACAGGGGGCGCCCTAGCCAAAAACATTCAGTACTTC.

Here the CDR3 reads CASSFSTTGAYEQYF. The CDR3 nucleotides read TGTGCCAGCAGCTTTTCCACCACAGGGGCCTACGAGCAGTACTTC. The chain links TRBV7-2 to TRBJ2-7, with TRBD1 matching 7 bases. Germline CDR1 and CDR2: SGHTA and FQGNSA. After removal of 3 bases from V and 2 bases from J, the junction contained 7 bases not matched to a gene. The CDR3 loop spans 15 amino acids.

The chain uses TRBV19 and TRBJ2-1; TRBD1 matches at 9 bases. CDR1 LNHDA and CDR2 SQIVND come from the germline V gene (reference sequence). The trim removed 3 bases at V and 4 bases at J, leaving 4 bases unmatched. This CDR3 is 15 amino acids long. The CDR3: CASSIGTGNYNEQFF. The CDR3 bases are TGTGCCAGTAGTATCGGGACAGGGAATTACAATGAGCAGTTCTTC.

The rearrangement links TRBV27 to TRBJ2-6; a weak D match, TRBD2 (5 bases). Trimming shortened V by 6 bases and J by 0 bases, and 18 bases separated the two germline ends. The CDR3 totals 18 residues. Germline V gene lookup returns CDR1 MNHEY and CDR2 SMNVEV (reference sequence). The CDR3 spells CASRWTGFRASGANVLTF. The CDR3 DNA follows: TGTGCCAGCAGATGGACGGGGTTCCGGGCCTCTGGGGCCAACGTCCTGACTTTC.

In DNA, the CDR3 is TGCGCCAGCAGCTTGAAAGGGGGCCCCTACGAGCAGTACTTC. Amino acids: CASSLKGGPYEQYF. The chain is built from TRBV5-1 and TRBJ2-7, with TRBD1 matching 7 bases. The CDR3 runs 14 residues. The germline gives CDR1 SGHRS, CDR2 YFSETQ. The ends lost 1 base at V and 2 bases at J; junction bases unmatched: 3.

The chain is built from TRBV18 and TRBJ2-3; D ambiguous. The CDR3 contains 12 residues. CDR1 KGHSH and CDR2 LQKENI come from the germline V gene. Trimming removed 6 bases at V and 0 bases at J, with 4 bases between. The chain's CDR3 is CASSTSTDTQYF. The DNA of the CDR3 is TGTGCCAGCTCGACTAGCACAGATACGCAGTATTTT.

The CDR3 spells CASSTTTGSGNTIYF. The DNA of the CDR3 is TGTGCCAGTAGTACGACCACAGGGTCTGGAAACACCATATATTTT. The chain links TRBV19 to TRBJ1-3, with D possibly matching TRBD1 (6 bases). CDR1 and CDR2 from the germline V gene are LNHDA and SQIVND (reference sequence). Trimming cost V 4 bases and J 1 base, with 11 bases left between them. CDR3 length: 15 amino acids.

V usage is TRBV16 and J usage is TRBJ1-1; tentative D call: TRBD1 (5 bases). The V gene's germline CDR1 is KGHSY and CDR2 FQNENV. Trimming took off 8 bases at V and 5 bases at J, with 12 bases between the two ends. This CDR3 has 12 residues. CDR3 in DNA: TGTGCCAGCGGCCCGGGGGGGACTGAAGCTTTCTTT. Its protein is CASGPGGTEAFF.

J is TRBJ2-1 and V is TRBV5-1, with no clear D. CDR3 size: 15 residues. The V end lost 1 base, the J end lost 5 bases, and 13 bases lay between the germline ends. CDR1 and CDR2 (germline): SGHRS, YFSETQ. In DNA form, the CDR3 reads TGCGCCAGCAGCTTGATAGCCAGCTCGGACAATGAGCAGTTCTTC. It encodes CASSLIASSDNEQFF.

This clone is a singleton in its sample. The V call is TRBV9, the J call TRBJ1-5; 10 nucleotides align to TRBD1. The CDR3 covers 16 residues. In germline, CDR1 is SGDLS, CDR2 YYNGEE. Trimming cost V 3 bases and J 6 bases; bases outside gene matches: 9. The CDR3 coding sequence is TGTGCCAGCAGCGCTGGGGACAGGGGAGGGGGTCAGCCCCAGCATTTT. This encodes CASSAGDRGGGQPQHF.

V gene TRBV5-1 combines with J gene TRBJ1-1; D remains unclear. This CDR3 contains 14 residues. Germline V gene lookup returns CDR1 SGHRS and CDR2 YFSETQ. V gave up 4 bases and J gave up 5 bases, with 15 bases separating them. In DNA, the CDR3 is TGCGCCAGCAGCCCGGTGGCTGCGGGAACTGAAGCTTTCTTT. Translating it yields CASSPVAAGTEAFF. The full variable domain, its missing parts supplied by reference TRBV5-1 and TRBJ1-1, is KAGVTQTPRYLIKTRGQQVTLSCSPISGHRSVSWYQQTPGQGLQFLFEYFSETQRNKGNFPGRFSGRQFSNSRSEMNVSTLELGDSALYLCASSPVAAGTEAFFGQGTRLTVV.

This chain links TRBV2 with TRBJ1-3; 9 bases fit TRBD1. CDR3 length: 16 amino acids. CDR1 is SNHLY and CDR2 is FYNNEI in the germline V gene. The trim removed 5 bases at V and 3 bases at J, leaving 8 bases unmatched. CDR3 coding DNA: TGTGCCAGCAGTTCACAGGGGGCGTCCGTTGGAAACACCATATATTTT. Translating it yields CASSSQGASVGNTIYF.

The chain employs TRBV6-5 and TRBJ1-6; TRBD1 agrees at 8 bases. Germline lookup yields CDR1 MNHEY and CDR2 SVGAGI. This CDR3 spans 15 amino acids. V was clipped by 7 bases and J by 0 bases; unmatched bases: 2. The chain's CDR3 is CASTGQGSYNSPLHF. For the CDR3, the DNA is TGTGCCAGCACCGGACAGGGCTCCTATAATTCACCCCTCCACTTT.

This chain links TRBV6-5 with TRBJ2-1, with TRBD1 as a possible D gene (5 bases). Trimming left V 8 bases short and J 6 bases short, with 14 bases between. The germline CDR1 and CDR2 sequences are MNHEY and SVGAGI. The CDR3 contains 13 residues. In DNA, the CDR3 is TGTGCCAGCCGAGTCCGCAGGGCCAATGAGCAGTTCTTC. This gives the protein CASRVRRANEQFF.